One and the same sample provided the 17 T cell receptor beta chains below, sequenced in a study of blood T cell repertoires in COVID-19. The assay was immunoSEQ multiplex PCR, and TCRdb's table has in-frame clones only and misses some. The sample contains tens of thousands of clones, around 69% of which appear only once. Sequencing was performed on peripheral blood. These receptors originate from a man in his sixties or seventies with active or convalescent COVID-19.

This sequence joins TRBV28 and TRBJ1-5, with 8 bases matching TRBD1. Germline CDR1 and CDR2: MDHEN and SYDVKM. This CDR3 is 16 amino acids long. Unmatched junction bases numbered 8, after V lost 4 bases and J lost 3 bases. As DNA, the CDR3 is TGTGCCAGCAGTTCAGACGGGACAGGATTCAATCAGCCCCAGCATTTT. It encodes CASSSDGTGFNQPQHF. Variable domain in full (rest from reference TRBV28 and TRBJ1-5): DVKVTQSSRYLVKRTGEKVFLECVQDMDHENMFWYRQDPGLGLRLIYFSYDVKMKEKGDIPEGYSVSREKKERFSLILESASTNQTSMYLCASSSDGTGFNQPQHFGDGTRLSIL.

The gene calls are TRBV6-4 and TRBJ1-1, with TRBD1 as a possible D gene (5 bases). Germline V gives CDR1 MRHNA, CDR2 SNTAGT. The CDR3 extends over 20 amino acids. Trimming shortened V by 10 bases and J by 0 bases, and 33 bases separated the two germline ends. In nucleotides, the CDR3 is TGTGCCACCCCAGGGTGGGTAAGGGACTCCTTTAAGGATATGAACACTGAAGCTTTCTTT. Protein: CATPGWVRDSFKDMNTEAFF.

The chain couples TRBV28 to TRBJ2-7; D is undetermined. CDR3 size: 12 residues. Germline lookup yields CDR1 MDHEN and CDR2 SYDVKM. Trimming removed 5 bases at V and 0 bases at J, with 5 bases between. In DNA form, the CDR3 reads TGTGCCAGCAGTAAGAGCTCCTACGAGCAGTACTTC. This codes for CASSKSSYEQYF. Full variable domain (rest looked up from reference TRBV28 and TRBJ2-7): DVKVTQSSRYLVKRTGEKVFLECVQDMDHENMFWYRQDPGLGLRLIYFSYDVKMKEKGDIPEGYSVSREKKERFSLILESASTNQTSMYLCASSKSSYEQYFGPGTRLTVT.

The CDR3 bases are TGTGCCAGCAGCCAACAGGGGGGTAGCAATCAGCCCCAGCATTTT. Its translation: CASSQQGGSNQPQHF. This rearrangement joins TRBV27 to TRBJ1-5; 8 nucleotides align to TRBD1. CDR3 length equals 15 residues. The ends lost 6 bases at V and 0 bases at J; junction bases unmatched: 4. The germline CDR1 and CDR2 sequences are MNHEY and SMNVEV (reference sequence).

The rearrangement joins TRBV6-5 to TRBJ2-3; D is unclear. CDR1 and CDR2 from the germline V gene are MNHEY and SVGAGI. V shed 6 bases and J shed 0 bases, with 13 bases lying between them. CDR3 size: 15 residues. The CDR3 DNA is TGTGCCAGCAGCCCAACAACCCCTAGCACAGATACGCAGTATTTT. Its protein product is CASSPTTPSTDTQYF.

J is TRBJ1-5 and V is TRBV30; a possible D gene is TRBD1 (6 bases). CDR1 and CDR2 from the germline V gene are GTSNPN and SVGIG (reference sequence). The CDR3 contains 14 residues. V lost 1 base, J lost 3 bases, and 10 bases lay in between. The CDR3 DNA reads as TGTGCCTGGAGTGGGGGACAAATCAATCAGCCCCAGCATTTT. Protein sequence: CAWSGGQINQPQHF.

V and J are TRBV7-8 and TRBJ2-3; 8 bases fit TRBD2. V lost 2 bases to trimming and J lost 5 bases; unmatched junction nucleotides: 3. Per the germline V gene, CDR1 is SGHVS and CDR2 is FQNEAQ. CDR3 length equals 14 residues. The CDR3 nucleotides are TGTGCCAGCAGCTTAACGGGGGGGATAGATACGCAGTATTTT. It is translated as CASSLTGGIDTQYF.

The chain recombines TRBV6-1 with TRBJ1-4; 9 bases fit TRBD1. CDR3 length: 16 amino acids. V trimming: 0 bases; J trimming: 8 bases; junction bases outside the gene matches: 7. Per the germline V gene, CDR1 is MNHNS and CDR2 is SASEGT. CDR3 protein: CASSEAPGQGREKLFF. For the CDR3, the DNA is TGTGCCAGCAGTGAAGCGCCGGGACAGGGAAGGGAAAAACTGTTTTTT.

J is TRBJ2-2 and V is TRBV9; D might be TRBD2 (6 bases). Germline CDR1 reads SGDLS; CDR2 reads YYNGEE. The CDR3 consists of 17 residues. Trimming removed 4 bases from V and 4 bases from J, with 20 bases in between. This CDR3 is CASSRRRELISTGELFF. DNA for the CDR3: TGTGCCAGCAGCCGTCGACGGGAGCTGATCAGCACCGGGGAGCTGTTTTTT.

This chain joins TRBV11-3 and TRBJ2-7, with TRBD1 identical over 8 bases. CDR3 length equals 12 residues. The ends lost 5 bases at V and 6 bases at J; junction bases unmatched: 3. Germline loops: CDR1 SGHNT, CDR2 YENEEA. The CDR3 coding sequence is TGTGCCAGCAGCAGGACAGGGAGCGAGCAGTACTTC. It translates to CASSRTGSEQYF.

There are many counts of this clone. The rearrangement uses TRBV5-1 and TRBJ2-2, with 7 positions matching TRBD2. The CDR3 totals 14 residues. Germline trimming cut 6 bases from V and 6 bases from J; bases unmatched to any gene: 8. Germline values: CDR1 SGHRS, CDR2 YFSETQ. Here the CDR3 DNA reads TGCGCCAGCAACACGGGGGGTTCCCCCGGGGAGCTGTTTTTT. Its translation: CASNTGGSPGELFF.

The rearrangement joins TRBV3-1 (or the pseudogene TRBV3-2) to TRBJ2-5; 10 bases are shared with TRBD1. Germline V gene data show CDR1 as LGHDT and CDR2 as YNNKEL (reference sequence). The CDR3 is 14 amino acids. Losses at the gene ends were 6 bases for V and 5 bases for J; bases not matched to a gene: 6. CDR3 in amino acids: CASSPTGQGETQYF. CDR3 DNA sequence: TGTGCCAGCAGTCCTACGGGACAGGGGGAGACCCAGTACTTC.

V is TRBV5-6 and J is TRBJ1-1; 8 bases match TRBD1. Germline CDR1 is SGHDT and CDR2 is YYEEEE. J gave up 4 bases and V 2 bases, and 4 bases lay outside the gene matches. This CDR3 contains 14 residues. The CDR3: CASSFGTGLTEAFF. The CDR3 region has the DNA TGTGCCAGCAGCTTTGGGACAGGACTCACTGAAGCTTTCTTT.

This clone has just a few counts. The CDR3: CASRRGNEGGYTF. In DNA form, the CDR3 reads TGTGCCAGTAGGCGGGGGAACGAGGGGGGCTACACCTTC. V is TRBV19 and J is TRBJ1-2, with a tentative D call TRBD1 (5 bases). The CDR3 spans 13 residues. The germline V and J ends were trimmed by 6 bases and 8 bases, with 16 bases remaining between them. The V gene's germline CDR1 is LNHDA and CDR2 SQIVND (reference sequence). The entire variable domain, with the rest obtained from reference TRBV19 and TRBJ1-2, is as follows: DGGITQSPKYLFRKEGQNVTLSCEQNLNHDAMYWYRQDPGQGLRLIYYSQIVNDFQKGDIAEGYSVSREKKESFPLTVTSAQKNPTAFYLCASRRGNEGGYTFGSGTRLTVV.

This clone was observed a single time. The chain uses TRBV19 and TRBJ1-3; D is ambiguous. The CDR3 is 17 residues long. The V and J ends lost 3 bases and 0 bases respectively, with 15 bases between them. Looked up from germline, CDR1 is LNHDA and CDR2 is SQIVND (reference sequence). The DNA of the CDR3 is TGTGCCAGTAGTATCCTCAGTGGACTCGACTCTGGAAACACCATATATTTT. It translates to CASSILSGLDSGNTIYF.

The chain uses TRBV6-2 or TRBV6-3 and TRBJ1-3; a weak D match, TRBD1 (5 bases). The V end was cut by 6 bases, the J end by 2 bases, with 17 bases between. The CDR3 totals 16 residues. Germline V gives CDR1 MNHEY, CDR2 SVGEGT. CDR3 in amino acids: CASSGTERVAGNTIYF. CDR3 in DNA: TGTGCCAGCAGCGGGACCGAGCGGGTAGCTGGAAACACCATATATTTT.

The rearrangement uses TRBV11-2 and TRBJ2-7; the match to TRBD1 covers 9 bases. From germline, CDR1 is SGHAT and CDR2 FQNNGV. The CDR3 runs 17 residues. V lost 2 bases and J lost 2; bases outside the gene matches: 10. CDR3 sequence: CASSLSPTGGLPYEQYF. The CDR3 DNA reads TGTGCCAGCAGCTTATCACCGACAGGGGGTCTTCCCTACGAGCAGTACTTC.